Included here is one TCR beta chain sequence, with context. It lacks a known antigen. No clone much larger than this one lies a single base away; base qualities are absent. This entry is derived from a study of T cell repertoires in aging, cancer and after chemotherapy (dated by TCRdb to between 2018 and 2020). Turning to the overall study: Donors were distributed across six age groups ranging from 30 or younger to 70 or older, with at least three individuals included per group. Control TCR repertoires from healthy donors were recorded over several months to years, and clear clonal overlap was observed across re-sampling. In total, the full dataset held about 8.8 million TCR reads. The study profiled peripheral blood TCR beta repertoires from healthy donors and cancer patients to examine immunoaging and T cell reconstitution after chemotherapy. A cohort of about 220 cancer patients (94 with hematological and 124 with solid cancers) was assembled, and 95 to 100 healthy donors were included as a reference group.

Instead of sorted cells or RNA, genomic DNA extracted from peripheral blood served as the source for amplifying TCR beta rearrangements. Multiplex touch-down PCR with a mixed TRB-A/B primer pool was used to amplify rearranged TRB sequences covering the V, D and J segments. Illumina adapters and sample indices were attached to the amplicons in two consecutive PCR reactions using Phusion HS II polymerase. After gel purification with the NucleoSpin Gel and PCR Clean-up kit, the amplicons were checked using Qubit and an Agilent 2100 Bioanalyzer. The libraries were sequenced on an Illumina MiSeq with 600-cycle, single-indexed, paired-end runs. Turning to the authors' computational methods: MiXCR versions 2.12 and 3.0.5 were used to process the TRB sequences. A clone was defined as each unique CDR3 nucleotide sequence, and only productive sequences supported by at least two reads were kept. The repertoire metrics were Shannon diversity, evenness, clonality (calculated as one minus evenness), and diversity profiles parameterized by alpha from 0 to 5. The IGoR algorithm was used to calculate generation probabilities for clones in the paired samples taken before and after chemotherapy. Using fastp trimming at Q25 and MiXCR clonotype assembly, TCRdb reanalyzed the public sequencing data and kept in-frame beta chains. Rows are unified per CDR3 protein, each entry keeping the most common DNA and genes. The V and J calls were determined by TCRdb, not by the authors. A total of some 7,900 distinct CDR3 sequences appear in this sample, about 29% of them only once. Around 10% of the sample belongs to the ten largest clones.

Overall study outcomes, separate from this receptor: The authors noted that the repertoire data do not allow conclusions about immunological memory after chemotherapy. Declining TCR diversity with age in healthy donors was mainly explained by loss of richness; in cancer patients, loss of evenness also contributed. Compared with age-matched healthy donors, untreated patients with either hematological or solid cancers had significantly lower TCR diversity in the blood along with higher clonality. An increase in median generation probability over the chemotherapy interval was observed in both cancer cohorts, suggesting that the repertoire was reconstituted through rebound thymic output.

Sequencing input: blood. The TCR was taken from a human donor in good health.

CDR3 region: CASSRDSNTEAFF. The nucleotide sequence is given as TGTGCCAGCAGCCGCGACAGCAACACTGAAGCTTTCTTT. The sequence links TRBV12-3 or TRBV12-4 to TRBJ1-1; TRBD1 could be the D gene, as 5 bases match. The CDR3 contains 13 residues, cysteine and phenylalanine counted. Of the read, only the CDR3 DNA is kept; its 39 bases are in frame from base 1. V sheds 6 bases and J sheds 2 bases, leaving 10 bases between their ends.